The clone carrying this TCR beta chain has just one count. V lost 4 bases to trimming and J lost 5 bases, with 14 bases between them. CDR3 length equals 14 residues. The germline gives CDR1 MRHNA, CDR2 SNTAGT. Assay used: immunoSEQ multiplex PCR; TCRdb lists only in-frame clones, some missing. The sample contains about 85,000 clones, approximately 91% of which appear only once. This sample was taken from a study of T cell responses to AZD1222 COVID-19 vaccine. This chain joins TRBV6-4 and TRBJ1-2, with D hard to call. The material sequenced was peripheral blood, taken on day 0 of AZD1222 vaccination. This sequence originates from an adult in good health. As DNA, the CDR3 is TGTGCCAGCAGTGTTGGCCCCATCGGATATGGCTACACCTTC. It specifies CASSVGPIGYGYTF.